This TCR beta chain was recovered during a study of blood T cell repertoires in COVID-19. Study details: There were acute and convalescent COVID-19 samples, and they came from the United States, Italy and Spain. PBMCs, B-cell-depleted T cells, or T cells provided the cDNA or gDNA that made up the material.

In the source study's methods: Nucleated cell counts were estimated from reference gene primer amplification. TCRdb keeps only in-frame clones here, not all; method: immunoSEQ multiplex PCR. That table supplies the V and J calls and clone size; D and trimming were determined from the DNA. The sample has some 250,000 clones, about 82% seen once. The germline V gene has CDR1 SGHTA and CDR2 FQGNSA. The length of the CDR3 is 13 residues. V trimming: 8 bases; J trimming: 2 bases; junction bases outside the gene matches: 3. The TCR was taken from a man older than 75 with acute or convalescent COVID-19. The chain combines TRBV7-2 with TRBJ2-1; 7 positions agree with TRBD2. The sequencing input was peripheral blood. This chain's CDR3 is CASAGTTYNEQFF. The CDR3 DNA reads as TGTGCCAGCGCAGGGACTACCTACAATGAGCAGTTCTTC.